The 28 T cell receptor beta chains below all came from one sample that was sequenced in a study of blood T cell repertoires in COVID-19. TCRdb's copy holds only in-frame clones and misses some; the assay was immunoSEQ multiplex PCR. There are 270,000 or so clones in the sample; more than 65% occur only once, and around 3.2% lies in the top ten. Sequencing used peripheral blood. The receptors here all came from a woman aged 18-29 years with acute or convalescent COVID-19.

V gene TRBV6-5 combines with J gene TRBJ1-2, with a tentative D call TRBD1 (5 bases). Germline V CDR1 and CDR2: MNHEY, SVGAGI. V dropped 0 bases and J dropped 8 bases, with 16 bases sitting between them. This CDR3 region has 15 residues. CDR3 DNA sequence: TGTGCCAGCAGTTACTCGGGGCGGAACCAGGCCGGCTACACCTTC. It yields the protein CASSYSGRNQAGYTF.

Points on this clone: Different DNA sequences within this sample yield the same CDR3. This chain links TRBV6-5 with TRBJ2-7, with D possibly matching TRBD1 (6 bases). Trimming pared 0 bases from V and 0 bases from J, leaving 12 bases between. CDR3 length equals 16 residues. Germline V gene data show CDR1 as MNHEY and CDR2 as SVGAGI. Here the CDR3 DNA reads TGTGCCAGCAGTTACTCAGGGGGTGGAAGCTCCTACGAGCAGTACTTC. As protein: CASSYSGGGSSYEQYF.

The chain couples TRBV6-5 to TRBJ2-7; D is perhaps TRBD2 (6 bases). The germline V and J ends were trimmed by 2 bases and 7 bases, with 18 bases remaining between them. CDR1 and CDR2 from the germline V gene are MNHEY and SVGAGI. The CDR3 loop spans 15 amino acids. The chain's CDR3 is CASSYVGGVLREQYF. Written as DNA, the CDR3 is TGTGCCAGCAGTTACGTGGGGGGAGTCTTGCGAGAGCAGTACTTC.

The chain couples TRBV5-6 to TRBJ1-2, with no clear D. CDR3 size: 14 residues. Germline values: CDR1 SGHDT, CDR2 YYEEEE. Trimming took 5 bases from V and 8 from J, leaving 19 bases between them. CDR3 sequence: CASSTVRWAGGYTF. CDR3 coding DNA: TGTGCCAGCAGTACTGTCCGGTGGGCGGGCGGCTACACCTTC.

The chain has TRBV7-2 and TRBJ2-1; no definite D call. Germline-derived CDR1 and CDR2 are SGHTA and FQGNSA. V lost 0 bases and J 0 bases, leaving 12 bases between the germline ends. The CDR3 has 17 amino acids. The CDR3 DNA follows: TGTGCCAGCAGCTTAGCCATTGGCCTCTTCTCCTACAATGAGCAGTTCTTC. Its protein product is CASSLAIGLFSYNEQFF.

V gene TRBV6-2 or TRBV6-3 combines with J gene TRBJ2-1; 7 positions match TRBD2. J gave up 6 bases and V 2 bases, and 10 bases lay outside the gene matches. Germline CDR1 and CDR2: MNHEY and SVGEGT. CDR3 size: 16 residues. CDR3 region: CASSYPWLAVGNEQFF. The CDR3 DNA follows: TGTGCCAGCAGTTACCCATGGCTAGCGGTGGGCAATGAGCAGTTCTTC.

The rearrangement uses TRBV7-2 and TRBJ2-7; 8 positions agree with TRBD1. Germline trimming cut 3 bases from V and 4 bases from J; bases unmatched to any gene: 2. CDR3 size: 13 residues. CDR1 and CDR2 from the germline V gene are SGHTA and FQGNSA. CDR3 DNA sequence: TGTGCCAGCAGCTTCCAGGGGGCATACGAGCAGTACTTC. Translating it yields CASSFQGAYEQYF.

The chain joins TRBV30 to TRBJ2-2; D is possibly TRBD1 (7 bases). V lost 3 bases and J 3 bases, leaving 17 bases between the germline ends. The CDR3 sequence is 16 residues long. CDR1 is GTSNPN, CDR2 SVGIG, per germline (reference sequence). CDR3 sequence reads: CAWSDRQGGYTGELFF. The CDR3 nucleotides are TGTGCCTGGAGCGACCGACAGGGAGGTTACACCGGGGAGCTGTTTTTT.

This clone was observed once. This chain uses TRBV6-1 with TRBJ2-7, with 7 bases that match TRBD2. V shed 3 bases, J shed 5 bases, and the junction held 7 bases outside the gene matches. Germline CDR1 and CDR2: MNHNS and SASEGT. The CDR3 spans 14 residues. The CDR3 spells CASSDLAGADEQYF. The CDR3 bases are TGTGCCAGCAGTGATTTAGCGGGTGCCGACGAGCAGTACTTC.

Note on this clone: At one of its ends the junction is not consistent with the germline gene, which may arise from a read error. J is TRBJ2-7 and V is TRBV6-6, with 7 bases aligning to TRBD1. Germline V lookup: CDR1 MNHNY, CDR2 SVGAGI (reference sequence). This CDR3 is 13 amino acids long. The CDR3 sequence is CASSNGQAYEQYF. In DNA form, the CDR3 reads TGTGCCAGCAGTAACGGACAGGCCTATGAGCAGTACTTC.

The genes are TRBV7-9 and TRBJ2-5, with 8 nucleotides matching TRBD2. Germline CDR1 is SEHNR and CDR2 is FQNEAQ (reference sequence). CDR3 length equals 17 residues. V gave up 4 bases and J gave up 5 bases; unmatched junction bases: 15. The CDR3 loop is CASSSYTGGAAWETQYF. Here the CDR3 DNA reads TGTGCCAGCAGCTCCTACACCGGGGGGGCGGCGTGGGAGACCCAGTACTTC. Variable domain in full (rest from reference TRBV7-9 and TRBJ2-5): DTGVSQNPRHKITKRGQNVTFRCDPISEHNRLYWYRQTLGQGPEFLTYFQNEAQLEKSRLLSDRFSAERPKGSFSTLEIQRTEQGDSAMYLCASSSYTGGAAWETQYFGPGTRLLVL.

V gene TRBV9 combines with J gene TRBJ2-1; 12 bases agree with TRBD2. Germline values: CDR1 SGDLS, CDR2 YYNGEE. V lost 0 bases and J lost 8; bases outside the gene matches: 9. The CDR3 totals 17 residues. The CDR3 region has the DNA TGTGCCAGCAGCGTAGCCCCTAGCGGGGGGGAGACATATGAGCAGTTCTTC. It codes for CASSVAPSGGETYEQFF.

V gene TRBV12-5 combines with J gene TRBJ1-3, with 8 bases fitting TRBD1. Looked up from germline, CDR1 is LGHNT and CDR2 is FRNRAP. Germline trimming cut 4 bases from V and 7 bases from J; bases unmatched to any gene: 6. The CDR3 is 14 amino acids. This CDR3 reads CASGSLDRVNTIYF. CDR3 DNA: TGTGCTAGTGGTTCGTTGGACAGGGTTAACACCATATATTTT.

In its sample, this clone was seen once. The V gene is TRBV28, the J gene TRBJ1-5, with D possibly matching TRBD1 (5 bases). The CDR3 sequence is 15 residues long. Trimming shortened V by 2 bases and J by 3 bases, and 11 bases separated the two germline ends. Germline CDR1 MDHEN, CDR2 SYDVKM. The CDR3 nucleotides read TGTGCCAGCAGTTTAACCCGACAGCCCAATCAGCCCCAGCATTTT. This sequence encodes CASSLTRQPNQPQHF.

J is TRBJ1-4 and V is TRBV10-3; 8 bases map to TRBD1. CDR3 length equals 14 residues. Germline values: CDR1 ENHRY, CDR2 SYGVKD. The J segment lost 5 bases and the V segment lost 6 bases, leaving 5 bases of the junction unmatched. The CDR3 bases are TGTGCCATCAGCCCGGGACAGGAAAATGAAAAACTGTTTTTT. Translated: CAISPGQENEKLFF.

V and J are TRBV14 and TRBJ1-5; tentative D call: TRBD1 (6 bases). CDR1 SGHDN and CDR2 FVKESK come from the germline V gene. The CDR3 extends over 14 amino acids. Between the trimmed V and J ends, which lost 3 bases and 6 bases, there was a span of 12 bases. CDR3 DNA sequence: TGTGCCAGCAGCCACAGGGGACCGGGTCAGCCCCAGCATTTT. Translated, it gives CASSHRGPGQPQHF.

The chain employs TRBV28 and TRBJ1-1, with D possibly matching TRBD1 (5 bases). Germline CDR1 reads MDHEN; CDR2 reads SYDVKM. Trimming cost V 5 bases and J 5 bases, with 21 bases left between them. This CDR3 has 16 residues. The CDR3 loop is CASSILDTDRVTEAFF. The CDR3 DNA sequence: TGTGCCAGCAGTATTCTCGATACTGACAGAGTTACTGAAGCTTTCTTT.

The gene calls are TRBV12-3 or TRBV12-4 and TRBJ1-1; D gene unclear. The CDR3 loop spans 13 amino acids. V lost 9 bases, J lost 2 bases, and 13 bases lay in between. CDR3 sequence (DNA): TGTGCCAGTGAGCAGGTTGTCAACACTGAAGCTTTCTTT. Translation gives CASEQVVNTEAFF.

A single count supports this clone. The V call is TRBV7-2, the J call TRBJ1-4; D gene ambiguous. Trimming removed 5 bases at V and 6 bases at J, with 13 bases between. CDR3 size: 14 residues. Germline assignment: CDR1 SGHTA and CDR2 FQGNSA. In nucleotides, the CDR3 is TGTGCCAGCAGCCCCAGCGGGTTCGATGAAAAACTGTTTTTT. Its protein product is CASSPSGFDEKLFF.

The V and J genes are TRBV30 and TRBJ2-7, with no clear D. The ends were cut back, 2 bases at V and 7 bases at J, with 12 bases in the middle. Germline CDR1 GTSNPN, CDR2 SVGIG (reference sequence). The CDR3 runs to 12 residues. The CDR3 coding sequence is TGTGCCTGGAGTCCCAGGCTCTGGGAGCAGTACTTC. Translating it yields CAWSPRLWEQYF.

On this clone: Different DNA sequences within this sample yield the same CDR3. The CDR3 nucleotides are TGTGCCAGCAGTTATGGGGGGACCCAAGAGACCCAGTACTTC. Translating it yields CASSYGGTQETQYF. The J gene is TRBJ2-5, the V gene TRBV6-5, with D possibly being TRBD2 (6 bases). Germline-derived CDR1 and CDR2 are MNHEY and SVGAGI. CDR3 length equals 14 residues. V was pared by 3 bases and J by 1 base, with 9 bases between.

In this sample, this clone turned up once. The CDR3 loop reads CASSFGLALPSNEQYF. CDR3 DNA sequence: TGCGCCAGCAGCTTCGGACTAGCGTTACCTTCTAACGAGCAGTACTTC. The chain carries TRBV5-1 and TRBJ2-7; TRBD2 aligns across 9 bases. The germline V gene encodes CDR1 SGHRS and CDR2 YFSETQ. V lost 2 bases and J lost 5; bases outside the gene matches: 11. The CDR3 is 16 residues long. Variable domain in full (rest from reference TRBV5-1 and TRBJ2-7): KAGVTQTPRYLIKTRGQQVTLSCSPISGHRSVSWYQQTPGQGLQFLFEYFSETQRNKGNFPGRFSGRQFSNSRSEMNVSTLELGDSALYLCASSFGLALPSNEQYFGPGTRLTVT.

The chain carries TRBV4-3 and TRBJ1-2, with a weak D call TRBD1 (5 bases). V was pared by 0 bases and J by 3 bases, with 11 bases between. This CDR3 has 15 residues. The germline gives CDR1 LGHNA, CDR2 YSLEER. This CDR3 reads CASSQDLGGDYGYTF. As DNA, the CDR3 is TGCGCCAGCAGCCAAGATCTCGGGGGGGACTATGGCTACACCTTC.

This chain links TRBV19 with TRBJ1-5; weak D call: TRBD1 (5 bases). Trimming took 3 bases from V and 3 from J, leaving 12 bases between them. The CDR3 is 15 residues long. CDR1 and CDR2 from the germline V gene are LNHDA and SQIVND (reference sequence). The CDR3 region is CASSIRSGNNQPQHF. DNA of the CDR3: TGTGCCAGTAGTATTCGGTCAGGGAACAATCAGCCCCAGCATTTT. The full variable domain, with the rest looked up from reference TRBV19 and TRBJ1-5, is DGGITQSPKYLFRKEGQNVTLSCEQNLNHDAMYWYRQDPGQGLRLIYYSQIVNDFQKGDIAEGYSVSREKKESFPLTVTSAQKNPTAFYLCASSIRSGNNQPQHFGDGTRLSIL.

This chain connects TRBV27 to TRBJ2-7; 8 positions agree with TRBD2. This CDR3 has 14 residues. In germline, CDR1 is MNHEY, CDR2 SMNVEV (reference sequence). V trimming: 8 bases; J trimming: 5 bases; junction bases outside the gene matches: 11. CDR3 sequence (DNA): TGTGCCAGCGCTCAACCGGGACTAGACAACGAGCAGTACTTC. This encodes CASAQPGLDNEQYF.

V and J are TRBV3-1 (or the pseudogene TRBV3-2) and TRBJ2-7, with no clear D. Trimming pared 2 bases from V and 6 bases from J, leaving 8 bases between. Per the germline V gene, CDR1 is LGHDT and CDR2 is YNNKEL (reference sequence). The CDR3 has 12 residues. CDR3 region: CASSQSPGEQYF. The CDR3 coding sequence is TGTGCCAGCAGCCAATCCCCGGGCGAGCAGTACTTC.

The gene calls are TRBV6-4 and TRBJ2-2, with 7 nucleotides matching TRBD2. Germline CDR1 reads MRHNA; CDR2 reads SNTAGT. Losses at the gene ends were 6 bases for V and 1 base for J; bases not matched to a gene: 2. The CDR3 loop spans 14 amino acids. For the CDR3, the DNA is TGTGCCAGCAGCTCTAGCGGGAACACCGGGGAGCTGTTTTTT. It yields the protein CASSSSGNTGELFF.

The chain employs TRBV11-2 and TRBJ2-2; 8 nucleotides align to TRBD2. CDR3 size: 16 residues. Germline V gene data show CDR1 as SGHAT and CDR2 as FQNNGV. With 4 bases clipped from V and 3 bases from J, the junction kept 7 bases outside the gene matches. CDR3 nucleotides: TGTGCCAGCAGCTGGAGGCCAGCGGGAGACACCGGGGAGCTGTTTTTT. Its translation is CASSWRPAGDTGELFF.